Presented here are 17 T cell receptor beta chains from one specimen sequenced in a study of T cell repertoires in cytomegalovirus infection. TCRdb fed the reads into MiXCR, producing one record per CDR3 protein. Among over 250,000 distinct CDR3 sequences listed, roughly 23% were seen once. What was sequenced was PBMCs. The receptors come from a human donor in good health (CMV status not recorded). Some clones in this sample may be carry-over from other donors' samples.

The chain is built from TRBV4-2 and TRBJ2-5; D is perhaps TRBD1 or TRBD2 (6 bases each). V was shortened by 4 bases and J by 4 bases, with 13 bases between the two germline ends. The CDR3 extends over 14 amino acids. The germline V gene has CDR1 LGHNA and CDR2 YNFKEQ. CDR3 sequence: CASSREGGPETQYF. The CDR3, as DNA: TGTGCCAGCAGCCGCGAGGGGGGCCCAGAGACCCAGTACTTC.

V is TRBV6-2 or TRBV6-3 and J is TRBJ2-2; TRBD1 aligns across 8 bases. Germline V lookup: CDR1 MNHEY, CDR2 SVGEGT. The CDR3 totals 17 residues. V shed 5 bases and J 0 bases; nucleotides not matched to a gene: 8. The CDR3, as DNA: TGTGCCAGCAGTGACATCAGGGGGCTTTCGAACACCGGGGAGCTGTTTTTT. Translation gives CASSDIRGLSNTGELFF.

The rearrangement joins TRBV28 to TRBJ2-7; D gene uncertain. There are 12 residues in the CDR3. Germline V CDR1 and CDR2: MDHEN, SYDVKM. V was clipped by 6 bases and J by 5 bases, with 11 bases between them. The CDR3 DNA reads TGTGCCAGCAGGGGTTGGGATGACGAGCAGTACTTC. Its protein product is CASRGWDDEQYF.

The V gene is TRBV28, the J gene TRBJ2-3; D not resolved. Germline V lookup: CDR1 MDHEN, CDR2 SYDVKM. V lost 2 bases, J lost 4 bases, and 7 bases lay in between. The CDR3 length is 13 residues. The CDR3 DNA follows: TGTGCCAGCAGTTTAATATCGTCAGATACGCAGTATTTT. Residues: CASSLISSDTQYF.

The chain links TRBV2 to TRBJ2-2, with a possible D match to TRBD1 (6 bases). V was clipped by 4 bases and J by 1 base, with 10 bases between them. This CDR3 spans 15 amino acids. Germline assignment: CDR1 SNHLY and CDR2 FYNNEI. The CDR3 sequence: CASSGEQGNTGELFF. CDR3 nucleotides: TGTGCCAGCAGTGGAGAACAGGGGAACACCGGGGAGCTGTTTTTT.

The chain has TRBV12-3 or TRBV12-4 and TRBJ2-7; 10 nucleotides line up with TRBD1. The CDR3 extends over 16 amino acids. The V and J ends lost 7 bases and 0 bases, in that order; junction bases with no gene match: 9. CDR3 sequence: CASTKGGQGSSYEQYF. The CDR3 DNA reads TGTGCCAGCACAAAAGGGGGACAGGGGAGCTCCTACGAGCAGTACTTC.

The J gene is TRBJ1-2, the V gene TRBV28; no clear D gene. Trimming pared 3 bases from V and 4 bases from J, leaving 9 bases between. There are 13 residues in the CDR3. In germline, CDR1 is MDHEN, CDR2 SYDVKM. This CDR3 is CASSFRAGYGYTF. The CDR3 DNA is TGTGCCAGCAGTTTTAGGGCTGGCTATGGCTACACCTTC.

Many counts were recorded for this clonotype. The rearrangement uses TRBV28 and TRBJ1-5; D is uncertain. The V end was cut by 6 bases, the J end by 3 bases, with 6 bases between. CDR3 length: 12 residues. Per the germline V gene, CDR1 is MDHEN and CDR2 is SYDVKM. CDR3 residues: CASRSVNQPQHF. In nucleotides, the CDR3 is TGTGCCAGCAGGTCGGTCAATCAGCCCCAGCATTTT.

This clonotype has more than one count but fewer than ten. The gene calls are TRBV5-1 and TRBJ1-2; TRBD1 is a possible D gene (6 bases). V was clipped by 0 bases and J by 3 bases, with 9 bases between them. This CDR3 comprises 14 residues. Germline CDR1 is SGHRS and CDR2 is YFSETQ. DNA of the CDR3: TGCGCCAGCAGCTTGGACAGGGTTGACTATGGCTACACCTTC. Translating it yields CASSLDRVDYGYTF.

This clonotype was detected only a few times. V gene TRBV18 combines with J gene TRBJ1-1; D remains unclear. The CDR3 is made up of 14 amino acids. CDR1 and CDR2 from the germline V gene are KGHSH and LQKENI. V was trimmed by 6 bases and J by 4 bases, leaving 15 bases between them. This CDR3 reads CASSSLEGATEAFF. The CDR3 coding sequence is TGTGCCAGCTCGTCCTTGGAGGGCGCCACTGAAGCTTTCTTT.

In its sample, this clonotype was seen a few times. The genes are TRBV11-2 and TRBJ2-5; a possible D gene is TRBD1 (6 bases). This CDR3 region has 15 residues. V was clipped by 3 bases and J by 4 bases, with 15 bases between them. Germline-derived CDR1 and CDR2 are SGHAT and FQNNGV. CDR3 protein: CASSLSTGYRETQYF. Here the CDR3 DNA reads TGTGCCAGCAGCTTGTCCACAGGGTATCGAGAGACCCAGTACTTC.

This clonotype was observed a few times. The chain links TRBV23-1 to TRBJ2-1; perhaps TRBD2 as D (6 bases). TRBV23-1 is flagged as an ORF with uncertain function. Trimming shortened V by 4 bases and J by 5 bases, and 18 bases separated the two germline ends. The CDR3 runs to 16 residues. CDR3 protein: CASSLRGWVYDNEQFF. Written as DNA, the CDR3 is TGCGCCAGCAGTCTTCGGGGGTGGGTATACGACAATGAGCAGTTCTTC.

This clonotype was counted a few times. V usage is TRBV19 and J usage is TRBJ1-5; D call uncertain. V was trimmed by 5 bases and J by 0 bases, leaving 8 bases between them. The CDR3 has 14 residues. The V gene's germline CDR1 is LNHDA and CDR2 SQIVND (reference sequence). CDR3 DNA: TGTGCCAGTAGTGTCAGGATTAGCAATCAGCCCCAGCATTTT. It specifies CASSVRISNQPQHF.

The chain combines TRBV29-1 with TRBJ1-3; D is unclear. The CDR3 is 12 amino acids. Germline-derived CDR1 and CDR2 are SQVTM and ANQGSEA. V was pared by 3 bases and J by 0 bases, with 3 bases between. CDR3 sequence reads: CSVECSGNTIYF. CDR3 nucleotides: TGCAGCGTTGAGTGCTCTGGAAACACCATATATTTT. Looking up the rest from reference TRBV29-1 and TRBJ1-3 gives the full variable domain: SAVISQKPSRDICQRGTSLTIQCQVDSQVTMMFWYRQQPGQSLTLIATANQGSEATYESGFVIDKFPISRPNLTFSTLTVSNMSPEDSSIYLCSVECSGNTIYFGEGSWLTVV.

Only a few counts were recorded for this clonotype. The chain links TRBV2 to TRBJ1-1, with TRBD1 matching 8 bases. In germline, CDR1 is SNHLY, CDR2 FYNNEI. This CDR3 has 15 amino acids. The V gene end was trimmed by 6 bases and the J gene end by 6 bases; junction bases not matched to a gene: 12. The CDR3 DNA is TGTGCCAGCAGAAAACGGACAGGGAGGGACCCTGAAGCTTTCTTT. Translated, it gives CASRKRTGRDPEAFF.

This clonotype came up a few times. The V and J genes are TRBV29-1 and TRBJ2-7; no definite D call. The germline gives CDR1 SQVTM, CDR2 ANQGSEA. Deletions cut 3 bases from V and 1 base from J, with 10 bases between. The CDR3 runs 13 residues. CDR3 bases: TGCAGCGTTGACGAGCTAGGATCCTACGAGCAGTACTTC. Protein sequence: CSVDELGSYEQYF.

This chain connects TRBV7-2 to TRBJ1-5; D is unresolved. V lost 1 base and J 5 bases, leaving 6 bases between the germline ends. The CDR3 is 13 amino acids. From germline, CDR1 is SGHTA and CDR2 FQGNSA. CDR3 DNA sequence: TGTGCCAGCAGCTTAGGGCTATATCAGCCCCAGCATTTT. Amino acid sequence: CASSLGLYQPQHF. The full variable domain, its missing parts supplied by reference TRBV7-2 and TRBJ1-5, is GAGVSQSPSNKVTEKGKDVELRCDPISGHTALYWYRQSLGQGLEFLIYFQGNSAPDKSGLPSDRFSAERTGGSVSTLTIQRTQQEDSAVYLCASSLGLYQPQHFGDGTRLSIL.